The 26 T cell receptor beta chains in this list originate from one sample, sequenced in a study of blood T cell repertoires in COVID-19. Data came from immunoSEQ multiplex PCR; TCRdb stores just in-frame clones and leaves some out. Among under 250,000 clones listed, around 81% were seen once. Sequencing used peripheral blood. Receptors were obtained from an older woman with acute or convalescent COVID-19.

The chain joins TRBV7-8 to TRBJ2-2, with a weak D call TRBD2 (5 bases). The CDR3 covers 15 residues. V dropped 0 bases and J dropped 5 bases, with 10 bases sitting between them. CDR1 is SGHVS, CDR2 FQNEAQ, per germline. CDR3 coding DNA: TGTGCCAGCAGCTTAGCGTTAAGAGGGACCGGGGAGCTGTTTTTT. This sequence encodes CASSLALRGTGELFF.

V is TRBV19 and J is TRBJ1-5; TRBD1 agrees at 7 bases. The CDR3 extends over 14 amino acids. The germline V gene has CDR1 LNHDA and CDR2 SQIVND (reference sequence). After removal of 3 bases from V and 8 bases from J, the junction contained 7 bases not matched to a gene. The CDR3 sequence: CASSITGAPKPQHF. The CDR3 DNA follows: TGTGCCAGTAGTATCACAGGGGCCCCTAAGCCCCAGCATTTT.

This clone was seen more than once but under ten times. The genes are TRBV3-1 (or the pseudogene TRBV3-2) and TRBJ1-2, with no clear D. V gave up 3 bases and J gave up 7 bases, with 9 bases separating them. Germline CDR1 is LGHDT and CDR2 is YNNKEL (reference sequence). The CDR3 sequence is 12 residues long. CDR3 protein: CASSQRVGGYTF. The CDR3 nucleotides are TGTGCCAGCAGCCAGAGGGTCGGTGGCTACACCTTC.

Details on this clone: Other DNA sequences of this sample code for an identical CDR3. This chain connects TRBV18 to TRBJ2-5; D possibly corresponds to TRBD1 (5 bases). Germline V gives CDR1 KGHSH, CDR2 LQKENI. The CDR3 is made up of 13 amino acids. V lost 5 bases to trimming and J lost 1 base, with 8 bases between them. The CDR3 loop is CASSVTGQETQYF. In nucleotides, the CDR3 is TGTGCCAGCTCAGTTACAGGCCAAGAGACCCAGTACTTC. The complete variable domain, with remaining parts taken from reference TRBV18 and TRBJ2-5, reads NAGVMQNPRHLVRRRGQEARLRCSPMKGHSHVYWYRQLPEEGLKFMVYLQKENIIDESGMPKERFSAEFPKEGPSILRIQQVVRGDSAAYFCASSVTGQETQYFGPGTRLLVL.

V usage is TRBV18 and J usage is TRBJ2-1; TRBD2 aligns across 8 bases. Germline lookup yields CDR1 KGHSH and CDR2 LQKENI. The CDR3 covers 16 residues. J was trimmed by 0 bases and V by 2 bases; bases with no gene match: 3. CDR3 sequence (DNA): TGTGCCAGCTCACCAAGGGCGGGGGGCTCCTACAATGAGCAGTTCTTC. Protein product: CASSPRAGGSYNEQFF.

This chain connects TRBV10-1 to TRBJ2-5; D is perhaps TRBD2 (5 bases). Germline values: CDR1 WNHNN, CDR2 SYGVQD (reference sequence). Trimming removed 2 bases at V and 1 base at J, with 8 bases between. The CDR3 is 14 amino acids. The CDR3 protein is CASSETSSQETQYF. CDR3 DNA: TGCGCCAGCAGTGAGACTAGTTCCCAAGAGACCCAGTACTTC.

This clone came up once. At the DNA level, this CDR3 is encoded by other sequences in the same sample as well. This chain joins TRBV5-1 and TRBJ1-6, with 8 positions matching TRBD1. The CDR3 is 14 amino acids. Germline V lookup: CDR1 SGHRS, CDR2 YFSETQ. The junction had 6 bases not matched to a gene; V was cut back by 4 bases and J by 9 bases. The CDR3, as DNA: TGCGCCAGCAGCCAGGGCACAGGGGGTTCACCCCTCCACTTT. Translation: CASSQGTGGSPLHF.

The CDR3 reads CASSPLSSYNEQFF. CDR3 coding DNA: TGTGCCAGCTCACCACTGAGCTCCTACAATGAGCAGTTCTTC. This chain uses TRBV18 with TRBJ2-1; D not certain. In germline, CDR1 is KGHSH, CDR2 LQKENI. Trimming took 1 base from V and 0 from J, leaving 4 bases between them. The CDR3 is 14 amino acids.

The CDR3 bases are TGTGCCAGCACCCAAGGGAGGGGAGGTAAAGGGACGCAGTATTTT. It yields the protein CASTQGRGGKGTQYF. The V and J genes are TRBV27 and TRBJ2-3, with 7 bases aligning to TRBD2. CDR3 length: 15 amino acids. V dropped 7 bases and J dropped 9; count of bases not matched to a gene: 16. CDR1 and CDR2 from the germline V gene are MNHEY and SMNVEV (reference sequence).

V and J are TRBV7-3 and TRBJ2-3; 13 bases agree with TRBD2. The V segment lost 5 bases and the J segment 5 bases; nucleotides outside the gene matches: 13. This CDR3 has 18 amino acids. Germline V gene lookup returns CDR1 SGHTA and CDR2 FQGTGA. CDR3: CASSPPGTSGVFIDTQYF. CDR3 nucleotide sequence: TGTGCCAGCAGCCCCCCCGGGACTAGCGGGGTTTTTATAGATACGCAGTATTTT.

The V and J genes are TRBV10-3 and TRBJ1-1, with a tentative D call TRBD1 (6 bases). Germline V gene lookup returns CDR1 ENHRY and CDR2 SYGVKD. With 0 bases removed from V and 10 bases from J, the gap between germline ends came to 12 bases. This CDR3 comprises 13 residues. In DNA form, the CDR3 reads TGTGCCATCAGTGAGTCAAGACAGGCATCAGCTTTCTTT. This encodes CAISESRQASAFF.

The V and J genes are TRBV5-4 and TRBJ1-2; D gene unclear. CDR3 length: 14 amino acids. V was cut by 0 bases and J by 6 bases, with 12 bases left in between. The germline gives CDR1 SGHNT, CDR2 YYREEE (reference sequence). CDR3 region: CASSLGAGSNGYTF. Written as DNA, the CDR3 is TGTGCCAGCAGCTTGGGGGCAGGCTCGAATGGCTACACCTTC.

The sample holds one count of this clone. The chain couples TRBV7-3 to TRBJ2-3; a weak D match, TRBD2 (6 bases). This CDR3 is built from 14 residues. Germline V gene data show CDR1 as SGHTA and CDR2 as FQGTGA. The V end lost 5 bases, the J end lost 3 bases, and 12 bases lay between the germline ends. This CDR3 reads CASSPRRETDTQYF. The CDR3 DNA sequence: TGTGCCAGCAGCCCGAGACGGGAGACAGATACGCAGTATTTT.

This clone was observed a few times. The rearrangement uses TRBV10-2 and TRBJ2-3, with 10 bases fitting TRBD1. J was trimmed by 5 bases and V by 6 bases; bases with no gene match: 5. Germline assignment: CDR1 WSHSY and CDR2 SAAADI. The CDR3 is 14 residues long. The CDR3 region is CASRRQGAKDTQYF. For the CDR3, the DNA is TGCGCCAGCAGAAGACAGGGGGCAAAAGATACGCAGTATTTT.

The V call is TRBV6-5, the J call TRBJ2-2; D is perhaps TRBD1 (6 bases). Germline-derived CDR1 and CDR2 are MNHEY and SVGAGI. The V end lost 5 bases, the J end lost 5 bases, and 15 bases lay between the germline ends. The CDR3 sequence is 15 residues long. In nucleotides, the CDR3 is TGTGCCAGCAGTACAGGGAAAGGAGGTACCGGGGAGCTGTTTTTT. Translated, it gives CASSTGKGGTGELFF.

This sequence joins TRBV21-1 and TRBJ2-5; TRBD1, the table's D call, lacks a check against the DNA. TRBV21-1 is a pseudogene segment. This CDR3 has 14 residues. This CDR3 is CASSNCQGSETQYF. CDR3 DNA sequence: TGTGCCAGCAGCAATTGCCAGGGGTCGGAGACCCAGTACTTC.

The genes are TRBV19 and TRBJ2-3, with D perhaps matching TRBD2 (7 bases). V dropped 7 bases and J dropped 1 base, with 15 bases sitting between them. CDR3 length: 15 amino acids. Germline V lookup: CDR1 LNHDA, CDR2 SQIVND (reference sequence). The CDR3 spells CASTGGWTGTDTQYF. DNA of the CDR3: TGTGCCAGTACGGGGGGCTGGACCGGCACAGATACGCAGTATTTT.

This clone was seen a handful of times. The CDR3 sequence is CASSPFPASSGNTIYF. CDR3 in DNA: TGTGCCAGCAGTCCATTTCCTGCTAGCTCTGGAAACACCATATATTTT. The chain employs TRBV27 and TRBJ1-3; no firm D call. The CDR3 totals 16 residues. Germline V gene sequence: CDR1 MNHEY, CDR2 SMNVEV (reference sequence). The ends were cut back, 5 bases at V and 0 bases at J, with 14 bases in the middle.

This chain links TRBV7-3 with TRBJ2-3; TRBD2 agrees at 9 bases. Germline V CDR1 and CDR2: SGHTA, FQGTGA. With V trimmed by 4 bases and J by 4 bases, 3 bases remained unmatched. This CDR3 contains 14 residues. The DNA of the CDR3 is TGTGCCAGCAGCTCAAGCGGGGGGTCAGATACGCAGTATTTT. Protein product: CASSSSGGSDTQYF.

The V and J genes are TRBV14 and TRBJ2-3; D unclear. CDR3 length equals 15 residues. V lost 0 bases to trimming and J lost 8 bases, with 15 bases between them. Germline values: CDR1 SGHDN, CDR2 FVKESK. The CDR3 region has the DNA TGTGCCAGCAGCCAAGATACCAAAAGAGCCGGTACGCAGTATTTT. Translating it yields CASSQDTKRAGTQYF.

This clone was seen more than once but under ten times. V usage is TRBV2 and J usage is TRBJ2-7; D perhaps matches TRBD1 (6 bases). The V end was cut by 4 bases, the J end by 9 bases, with 13 bases between. This CDR3 is 12 amino acids long. In germline, CDR1 is SNHLY, CDR2 FYNNEI. The CDR3 DNA is TGTGCCAGCAGTGGAACAGGGTATTGGCAGTACGTC. Encoded protein: CASSGTGYWQYV.

The chain couples TRBV6-6 to TRBJ2-1; 7 positions match TRBD1. CDR3 length equals 13 residues. From germline, CDR1 is MNHNY and CDR2 SVGAGI (reference sequence). Germline trimming cut 5 bases from V and 4 bases from J; bases unmatched to any gene: 2. The CDR3 DNA sequence: TGTGCCAGCAGTCGGGACAGATACAATGAGCAGTTCTTC. It translates to CASSRDRYNEQFF.

Here the CDR3 DNA reads TGCGCCGGCCTCAGGCCGGGGGAAAACATTCAGTACTTC. It encodes CAGLRPGENIQYF. The V gene is TRBV10-2, the J gene TRBJ2-4; D possibly corresponds to TRBD2 (6 bases). The CDR3 sequence is 13 residues long. The V end lost 11 bases, the J end lost 5 bases, and 16 bases lay between the germline ends. CDR1 WSHSY and CDR2 SAAADI come from the germline V gene.

The chain is built from TRBV7-2 and TRBJ2-7; the D is unclear. This CDR3 region has 13 residues. V was shortened by 4 bases and J by 0 bases, with 7 bases between the two germline ends. Germline loops: CDR1 SGHTA, CDR2 FQGNSA. CDR3 coding DNA: TGTGCCAGCAGCTCCAAGAGCTCCTACGAGCAGTACTTC. It translates to CASSSKSSYEQYF.

Turning to this clone: Other DNA sequences in the sample encode the same CDR3. The rearrangement uses TRBV6-5 and TRBJ1-5; a possible D gene is TRBD1 (5 bases). The CDR3 covers 13 residues. Germline values: CDR1 MNHEY, CDR2 SVGAGI. The ends were cut back, 8 bases at V and 0 bases at J, with 8 bases in the middle. In DNA, the CDR3 is TGTGCCAGCTCGGACAATAGCAATCAGCCCCAGCATTTT. This gives the protein CASSDNSNQPQHF.

This clone showed up just once. The genes are TRBV14 and TRBJ2-3; TRBD1 might be the D (5 bases). Germline V CDR1 and CDR2: SGHDN, FVKESK. The CDR3 sequence is 16 residues long. V was cut by 4 bases and J by 3 bases, with 17 bases left in between. The CDR3 region is CASSPIDQGGTDTQYF. The CDR3 DNA is TGTGCCAGCAGCCCGATAGACCAGGGTGGAACAGATACGCAGTATTTT.